The 21 T cell receptor beta chains reported below all come from one sample, sequenced in a study of monozygotic twins with inflammatory bowel disease (dated by TCRdb to the late 2010s). Libraries were made using 5' RACE. The sequencing machine was an Illumina HiSeq 2500. After TCRdb reprocessed the reads, each CDR3 protein sequence was kept as one row, without DNA. The sample's table lists a count of some 170,000 distinct CDR3 sequences. Roughly 3% of the sample goes to the ten largest clones. The specimen sequenced was blood. The receptors here all came from a human donor with ulcerative colitis or Crohn's disease, or a healthy co-twin of an affected twin (not recorded which).

The chain couples TRBV29-1 to TRBJ1-1; TCRdb selects TRBD1, and the lack of DNA leaves this call unchecked. This CDR3 spans 13 amino acids. CDR1 and CDR2 (germline): SQVTM, ANQGSEA. The CDR3: CSVEGRANTEAFF.

The chain uses TRBV5-1 and TRBJ2-7. The germline CDR1 and CDR2 sequences are SGHRS and YFSETQ. The CDR3 length is 13 residues. CDR3 sequence reads: CASSFGQSYEQYF.

The chain employs TRBV6-5 and TRBJ1-4; the TCRdb D gene call, TRBD1, has no DNA to confirm it. This CDR3 contains 17 residues. Germline lookup yields CDR1 MNHEY and CDR2 SVGAGI. The chain's CDR3 is CASSYLGQDATNEKLFF.

V and J are TRBV6-5 and TRBJ2-1; the D call from TCRdb, TRBD1, cannot be confirmed without DNA. Germline V gene data show CDR1 as MNHEY and CDR2 as SVGAGI. This CDR3 is built from 13 residues. The CDR3 spells CASSQGYYNEQFF.

This chain uses TRBV12-3 or TRBV12-4 with TRBJ1-6. CDR3 length: 14 residues. CDR3: CASSFFGSDSPLHF.

The CDR3 sequence: CASNALGQGEYEQYF. The chain employs TRBV5-1 and TRBJ2-7; lacking DNA, the TRBD1 call made by TCRdb goes unchecked. The CDR3 contains 15 residues. From germline, CDR1 is SGHRS and CDR2 YFSETQ.

V gene TRBV28 combines with J gene TRBJ2-3; TCRdb indicates TRBD1, and absent DNA this call remains unverified. The germline V gene encodes CDR1 MDHEN and CDR2 SYDVKM. The CDR3 extends over 15 amino acids. The CDR3 loop is CASSLYTGGGDTQYF.

The V call is TRBV10-3, the J call TRBJ2-1; TCRdb gives TRBD2 as the D gene, but with no DNA this cannot be confirmed. The germline V gene encodes CDR1 ENHRY and CDR2 SYGVKD. The CDR3 has 17 amino acids. Here the CDR3 reads CAISLGLRLADYNEQFF.

This rearrangement joins TRBV18 to TRBJ2-3. Germline assignment: CDR1 KGHSH and CDR2 LQKENI. The CDR3 has 11 amino acids. CDR3 in amino acids: CASSPTDTQYF.

The CDR3 protein is CSARDRLRNLDEQYF. The gene calls are TRBV20-1 and TRBJ2-7. Per the germline V gene, CDR1 is DFQATT and CDR2 is SNEGSKA (reference sequence). CDR3 size: 15 residues.

V usage is TRBV7-2 and J usage is TRBJ1-2. This CDR3 spans 14 amino acids. Germline V gene data show CDR1 as SGHTA and CDR2 as FQGNSA. This CDR3 reads CASSTDPSEAGYTF.

The rearrangement links TRBV18 to TRBJ1-3. The germline gives CDR1 KGHSH, CDR2 LQKENI. The CDR3 has 16 amino acids. The CDR3 reads CASSPPGGSSGNTIYF.

This chain joins TRBV30 and TRBJ1-5; TCRdb picks TRBD1, but there is no DNA to check that call. Germline values: CDR1 GTSNPN, CDR2 SVGIG (reference sequence). The CDR3 has 17 amino acids. CDR3 residues: CAWSPPLGQGAGQPQHF. The full variable domain, in which reference TRBV30 and TRBJ1-5 provide the parts outside the CDR3, is SQTIHQWPATLVQPVGSPLSLECTVEGTSNPNLYWYRQAAGRGLQLLFYSVGIGQISSEVPQNLSASRPQDRQFILSSKKLLLSDSGFYLCAWSPPLGQGAGQPQHFGDGTRLSIL.

The J gene is TRBJ2-7, the V gene TRBV7-2; TCRdb calls TRBD1, which cannot be checked without DNA. Germline CDR1 is SGHTA and CDR2 is FQGNSA. CDR3 length: 16 amino acids. This chain's CDR3 is CASSPASGFGGYEQYF. The variable domain in full, completed from reference TRBV7-2 and TRBJ2-7, reads GAGVSQSPSNKVTEKGKDVELRCDPISGHTALYWYRQSLGQGLEFLIYFQGNSAPDKSGLPSDRFSAERTGGSVSTLTIQRTQQEDSAVYLCASSPASGFGGYEQYFGPGTRLTVT.

The chain uses TRBV18 and TRBJ2-7; TCRdb gives TRBD1 as the D gene, but with no DNA this cannot be confirmed. CDR1 and CDR2 (germline): KGHSH, LQKENI. The CDR3 contains 14 residues. The CDR3 protein is CASSLIRQGSEQYF.

V gene TRBV7-3 combines with J gene TRBJ2-1. The CDR3 spans 14 residues. CDR1 SGHTA and CDR2 FQGTGA come from the germline V gene. This chain's CDR3 is CASSNSNPYNEQFF.

The chain recombines TRBV20-1 with TRBJ2-7; TCRdb designates TRBD2, a call that cannot be tested without DNA. Germline values: CDR1 DFQATT, CDR2 SNEGSKA (reference sequence). This CDR3 contains 16 residues. The CDR3 sequence is CSAESEGVSVFYEQYF.

This sequence joins TRBV20-1 and TRBJ2-6; there is no DNA to check the TCRdb D call of TRBD2. CDR1 is DFQATT and CDR2 is SNEGSKA in the germline V gene (reference sequence). The CDR3 has 14 residues. The CDR3 spells CSLRAPPRANVLTF.

The chain carries TRBV12-3 or TRBV12-4 and TRBJ1-5; the D call from TCRdb, TRBD1, cannot be confirmed without DNA. The length of the CDR3 is 16 residues. The CDR3: CASSSGGQGSNQPQHF.

The genes are TRBV20-1 and TRBJ2-1; as DNA is missing, the TRBD2 call by TCRdb cannot be tested. Germline V CDR1 and CDR2: DFQATT, SNEGSKA (reference sequence). The CDR3 runs to 16 residues. CDR3 sequence: CSAWTGTSGSYNEQFF.

The rearrangement links TRBV11-2 to TRBJ2-2; the D gene TCRdb calls, TRBD2, cannot be checked with no DNA. Germline loops: CDR1 SGHAT, CDR2 FQNNGV. The CDR3 covers 16 residues. CDR3 amino acids: CASSSSSGSGTGELFF.